This T cell receptor beta chain appears in the sequencing data of a study of cytomegalovirus exposure and HLA in healthy donors. 60 Vbeta and 13 Jbeta primers were used in PCR. Measured with immunoSEQ multiplex PCR; TCRdb has only the in-frame clones, and not every one. The sample holds a few hundred thousand clones, 83% seen once. Study-level findings and limits: Clonal expansion was found to be greater in HLA-associated TCR beta chains than in equally common others in a later analysis. A later analysis linked a missense variant in DCLRE1C to the trimming of TCR beta V and J genes.

There are 16 residues in the CDR3. CDR1 is SNHLY and CDR2 is FYNNEI in the germline V gene. V gave up 5 bases and J gave up 2 bases, with 18 bases separating them. As to this clone: No antigen is known for it.

The sequenced sample consisted of PBMCs. This sequence was found in a girl aged 5 to 17 in good health and CMV-seronegative. The V call is TRBV2, the J call TRBJ1-1, with D possibly matching TRBD1 (5 bases). CDR3 nucleotide sequence: TGTGCCAGCAGTTTAAACCGCCGGGACTTTAACACTGAAGCTTTCTTT. Translating gives CASSLNRRDFNTEAFF.